This T cell receptor beta chain was recorded in a study of CD8 T cells in Susac syndrome (dated by TCRdb to between 2018 and 2021). Concerning the study at large: Repertoire sequencing was used to test whether CD8+ T cell activation and differentiation in Susac syndrome was antigen driven. CD8+ T cell repertoire clonality was compared between about a dozen healthy donors, approximately 14 Susac syndrome patients and fewer than 19 multiple sclerosis patients. Here is what the overall study found, with its caveats: The number of individuals in the TCR sequencing and HLA analysis was recognized as being relatively small.

RNA was extracted with the RNeasy kit and roughly 0.5 to 1 ug was reverse transcribed using random hexamers. The immunoSEQ multiplex PCR assay, covering 54 Vbeta and 13 Jbeta segments, was used to amplify TCR beta CDR3 regions. PCR amplification bias was corrected by using a synthetic template baseline for primer optimization and computational correction. For the original study's pipeline: Reads were annotated to V, D and J genes according to IMGT and were analyzed with immunoSEQ Analyzer, with only productive sequences retained. Clonality was calculated as one minus the Shannon entropy normalized by log2 of the number of productive unique sequences. For each patient and control, public and private clones were evaluated among the 100 most prevalent clones. Clones were defined as Susac-specific when absent from the healthy and MS cohorts, from about 1,100 published viral clones and from other ImmuneACCESS disease sequences. The public reads were run again by TCRdb, first through fastp at Q25 and then through MiXCR, and only productive beta chains were kept. Each entry is one CDR3 protein sequence, shown with its most common DNA and genes. The authors' filters were not applied to this entry. This sample has under 200,000 distinct CDR3 sequences in its table, and around 95% of those were observed once. About 0.15% of the sample lies in the top ten.

High-throughput TCR beta sequencing profiled peripheral blood CD8+ and CD4+ T cells from healthy donors, Susac syndrome patients and multiple sclerosis patients. Multiple sclerosis controls were treatment-naive patients with stable or active relapsing-remitting disease fulfilling revised McDonald criteria. Bulk CD8+ and CD4+ T cells were purified by magnetic negative isolation, whereas CD8+ TEMRA cells were enriched by FACS. Blood was drawn into EDTA tubes, processed within 24 hours, and PBMCs were isolated by density gradient centrifugation. PBMCs intended for TCR sequencing were cryopreserved in liquid nitrogen and thawed later in a water bath at 37 degrees C. A purity of at least 90% was achieved for sorted or isolated CD4+, CD8+ and CD8+ TEMRA cells. In the germline V gene (reference sequence), CDR1 corresponds to SEHNR and CDR2 to FQNEAQ. The CDR3 starts with the cysteine, ends with the phenylalanine, and has 13 residues. Here the CDR3 DNA is all that survives: 39 bases in frame from base 1. Deletion took 7 bases off V and 7 bases off J, with a span of 16 bases between the germline ends.

As regards this clonotype: It has no known antigen specificity. No much larger clone exists at a distance of one base, and base qualities are not known.

The rearrangement combines TRBV7-9 with TRBJ1-2; the D gene is not confidently resolved. The sequenced sample consisted of CD8+ T cells from PBMCs. The receptor comes from a human donor with multiple sclerosis. The sequenced DNA is TGTGCCAGCATCCACCCCGCGGGGAGTGGCTACACCTTC. This encodes CASIHPAGSGYTF.